This TCR beta chain is drawn from a study of neurological immune-mediated disorders. Overall study context: Secondary progressive disease was present in 3, and relapsing-remitting disease in around 31, of the roughly 34 multiple sclerosis patients.

5'RACE with 10-nucleotide random UMIs produced the cDNA. The authors obtained over 170 million TCR-beta sequences from 15-18 subjects per sequencing run. MiXCR, run by TCRdb on the 5' RACE reads, gives a single entry per CDR3 protein. In the table there are about 52,000 distinct CDR3 sequences, roughly 3.8% of which are singletons. This clonotype came up many times. V was pared by 1 base and J by 5 bases, with 14 bases between. There are 15 residues in the CDR3. The source is a man aged 55 to 70 with multiple sclerosis. Sequenced material: PBMCs. This chain joins TRBV12-3 or TRBV12-4 and TRBJ1-1; tentatively, D is TRBD1 (6 bases). The CDR3 nucleotides are TGTGCCAGCAGTTTAGGTGGGGGCTCGGGGACTGAAGCTTTCTTT. As protein: CASSLGGGSGTEAFF.